This T cell receptor beta chain was identified during a study of blood T cell repertoires in COVID-19 (dated by TCRdb to 2020 to 2021). With regard to the full study: Collaborator samples came from the United States, Italy and Spain and covered acute and convalescent phases of COVID-19. A freely available public database, intended as a resource for researchers studying the immune response to SARS-CoV-2, is where the repertoires were released. Where available, HLA class I and class II types were obtained from metadata supplied by the sample provider rather than from assay-based typing. Subjects who had been exposed to COVID-19, were actively infected with it, or had recovered from it provided the deeply sampled blood TCRbeta repertoires that made up the dataset. The material from the prospective study consisted of cDNA or gDNA derived from T cells, B-cell-depleted T cells, or PBMCs. The sample metadata nearly always contained a de-identified subject ID, COVID-19 status, age in years and sex. The samples were drawn from two sources: the first 160 participants of the ongoing ImmuneRACE study, and fewer than 1,500 subjects contributed by 6 global collaborators. Points the paper makes about the study in general: Clinical and demographic metadata were provided uncurated, with the amount varying by source and participant.

TCRbeta CDR3 regions were amplified from genomic DNA using the immunoSEQ Assay, a bias-controlled multiplex PCR. In the paper's pipeline: The number of nucleated cells in each sample was estimated by amplification of reference gene primers within the assay. To quantify the absolute abundance of each unique TCRbeta CDR3 rearrangement, sequence reads were collapsed and filtered. For each sample, productive Simpson clonality was calculated as the square root of Simpson's diversity index over productive rearrangements. This immuneACCESS table, as held by TCRdb, lists in-frame sequences with V and J called but not all clones. Of the missing ones, under half trace to an unresolved V gene in checked studies; the others have no known cause. For V, J and clone size, that table is used; D and trimming come from the DNA. The sample includes roughly 100,000 clones, with about 80% observed a single time. About 3.3% of the sample lies in the top ten.

A word on this clone: It has no known antigen specificity. One base away there is no much larger clone; base qualities are not given.

In the germline V gene, CDR1 corresponds to MDHEN and CDR2 to SYDVKM. The junction shows trimming of 7 bases on V and 0 bases on J, plus 12 bases between the germline ends. From cysteine to phenylalanine, the CDR3 is 14 amino acids long. Only CDR3 DNA is held: 42 bases, read in frame from base 1. Collaborating institutions collected whole blood in K2EDTA tubes following their own protocols. Collaborator samples were shipped for TCRbeta analysis as frozen whole blood, isolated PBMCs, or DNA extracted from either sample type. The TCR originated in a woman of 80 years or more with active or convalescent COVID-19. The chain is assembled from TRBV28 and TRBJ1-2, with a weak D call of TRBD1 (5 bases match). Material for sequencing was peripheral blood. The DNA reads as follows: TGTGCCAGCAACACAGGACCGACTAACTATGGCTACACCTTC. Its coded protein is CASNTGPTNYGYTF.